A selection of T cell receptor beta chains follows, all from one sample in a study of human T cells and chemical hapten exposure. MiXCR, run by TCRdb on the RACE reads, gives a single entry per CDR3 protein. The table lists around 190,000 distinct CDR3 sequences, around 20% of them singletons, with over 6.5% in the top ten. Specimen: whole blood, collected in connection with sensitization to the hapten diphenylcyclopropenone (DPC). Receptors were obtained from a woman in her fifties or sixties with alopecia areata. Some clones in this sample may be carry-over from other donors' samples. The CDR3 runs from the conserved cysteine through the conserved F or W. Each record gives: V gene, clone size, J gene, D gene, CDR3 DNA, CDR3 protein. A D gene is named only where the DNA matches it firmly. Size values are once, few and many counts, or a class for expanded clones, and some rows have none.

TRBV4-1,.,TRBJ2-7,TRBD2,TGCGCCAGCAGCCAGCTCCTAGCGGGAGCCTTTTATGAGCAGTACTTC,CASSQLLAGAFYEQYF
TRBV25-1,.,TRBJ2-7,.,TGTGCCAGCAGTGACGGAGCGTTGGGCGAGCAGTACTTC,CASSDGALGEQYF
TRBV24-1,few,TRBJ2-2,.,TGTGCCACCAGTGGAGACAGGACCACCGGGGAGCTGTTTTTT,CATSGDRTTGELFF
TRBV21-1,few,TRBJ1-1,.,TGTGCCAGCAGCAGGGGACAGCTAATGAACACTGAAGCTTTCTTT,CASSRGQLMNTEAFF
TRBV3-1,few,TRBJ2-2,.,TGTGCCAGCAGTCCACGTGCGGACGGGGAGCTGTTTTTT,CASSPRADGELFF
TRBV2,.,TRBJ2-2,TRBD2,TGTGCCAGCCTCCGCCTAGCGGGAGGAGGCGGGGAGCTGTTTTTT,CASLRLAGGGGELFF
TRBV20-1,few,TRBJ2-1,.,TGCAGTGGGGAGAGCTCCTACAATGAGCAGTTCTTC,CSGESSYNEQFF
TRBV28,.,TRBJ2-7,.,TGTGCCAGCAGTCCCCCGCCAGGGATCTACGAGCAGTACTTC,CASSPPPGIYEQYF
TRBV20-1,few,TRBJ2-1,TRBD2,TGCAGTGCTATGGTGACGGGACTAGCGGGAGGAGGCGAGCAGTTCTTC,CSAMVTGLAGGGEQFF
TRBV12-3/TRBV12-4,.,TRBJ2-5,TRBD2,TGTGCCAGCAGCACACCGGGGGGACGGCAAGAGACCCAGTACTTC,CASSTPGGRQETQYF
TRBV20-1,many,TRBJ2-2,TRBD2,TGCAGTGCTAGACCGCCAGGGATAGCGGGCGGGGAGCTGTTTTTT,CSARPPGIAGGELFF
TRBV27,.,TRBJ1-1,.,TGTGCCAGCAGTTTGGGAGGGAAAACTGAAGCTTTCTTT,CASSLGGKTEAFF
TRBV6-4,.,TRBJ1-1,.,TGTGCCAGCAGTGACTCAGGACCGATAAACACTGAAGCTTTCTTT,CASSDSGPINTEAFF
TRBV7-2,few,TRBJ2-5,.,TGTGCCAGCAGCCGGACTTTTCAAGAGACCCAGTACTTC,CASSRTFQETQYF
TRBV2,few,TRBJ1-1,TRBD1,TGTGCCAGCAGTGATCGACAGGGGTATTTAGACACTGAAGCTTTCTTT,CASSDRQGYLDTEAFF
TRBV11-1,.,TRBJ2-5,TRBD2,TGTGCCAGCAGCCAGCGCGAGCGGGAGTATGAGACCCAGTACTTC,CASSQREREYETQYF
TRBV7-3,few,TRBJ1-1,TRBD1,TGTGCCAGCAGCCCTGGACAGGTGAACACTGAAGCTTTCTTT,CASSPGQVNTEAFF
TRBV11-2,few,TRBJ2-4,.,TGTGCCAGCAGCTCCCTGGACAAAAACATTCAGTACTTC,CASSSLDKNIQYF
TRBV11-2,few,TRBJ2-7,.,TGTGCCAGCAGCTTAGTGGCTTCGACTGAGCAGTACTTC,CASSLVASTEQYF
TRBV7-9,few,TRBJ2-2,TRBD2,TGTGCCACTTCTTCAGCGGGAGTTGGCACCGGGGAGCTGTTTTTT,CATSSAGVGTGELFF
TRBV7-9,.,TRBJ2-2,TRBD1,TGTGCCAGCAGCCAACTGGGACAGGGGAACACCGGGGAGCTGTTTTTT,CASSQLGQGNTGELFF
TRBV9,few,TRBJ1-1,TRBD1,TGTGCCAGCAGCGTAAGACAGGGAACTGAAGCTTTCTTT,CASSVRQGTEAFF
TRBV7-8,few,TRBJ2-3,.,TGTGCCAGCAGCTTAATTCGAGATACGCAGTATTTT,CASSLIRDTQYF
TRBV20-1,few,TRBJ2-7,.,TGCAGTGCGCGGACAGTCAATTCCTACGAGCAGTACTTC,CSARTVNSYEQYF
TRBV11-3,.,TRBJ1-5,TRBD1,TGTGCCAGCAGCTCATCGGACAGGGGGCTAAATCAGCCCCAGCATTTT,CASSSSDRGLNQPQHF
TRBV20-1,few,TRBJ2-3,.,TGCAGTGCAGGGCTCACAGATACGCAGTATTTT,CSAGLTDTQYF
TRBV27,.,TRBJ2-2,TRBD1,TGTGCCAGCAGTTTGGGGACAGGGATGCGGACCGGGGAGCTGTTTTTT,CASSLGTGMRTGELFF
TRBV19,few,TRBJ2-1,.,TGTGCCAGTAGTTCAAAACAGGGATCCCCTTACAATGAGCAGTTCTTC,CASSSKQGSPYNEQFF
TRBV15,many,TRBJ2-5,TRBD1,TGTGCCACCAGCAGAAGGACAGGGGGCGCAGAGACCCAGTACTTC,CATSRRTGGAETQYF
TRBV6-1,few,TRBJ2-1,.,TGTGCCAGCAGAGTTTCTAGTGAGCAGTTCTTC,CASRVSSEQFF
TRBV10-3,few,TRBJ2-1,.,TGTGCCATCAGTGAGCGGCAGGGGGGGAAGAATGAGCAGTTCTTC,CAISERQGGKNEQFF
TRBV28,.,TRBJ1-2,.,TGTGCCAGCATTCCCGTGCTCATCAACTATGGCTACACCTTC,CASIPVLINYGYTF
TRBV4-1,.,TRBJ2-1,.,TGCGCCAGCAGCCAACTCGACCTACTCTCCTACAATGAGCAGTTCTTC,CASSQLDLLSYNEQFF
TRBV5-1,few,TRBJ2-7,.,TGCGCCAGCAGCTTGGGCGCGACAACCTACGAGCAGTACTTC,CASSLGATTYEQYF
TRBV2,.,TRBJ1-4,TRBD1,TGTGCCAGCAGTCCAAGAGGGACAGGGAATGAAAAACTGTTTTTT,CASSPRGTGNEKLFF
TRBV20-1,few,TRBJ2-1,TRBD2,TGCAGTGCTAGCAATACGCAACGGGGGGATGAGCAGTTCTTC,CSASNTQRGDEQFF
TRBV4-1,.,TRBJ1-1,.,TGCGCCAGCAGCCAACTGACAGGAAGGAGAACTGAAGCTTTCTTT,CASSQLTGRRTEAFF
TRBV6-5,few,TRBJ1-4,.,TGTGCCAGCAGTCACCGACAGTGGCAGACTAATGAAAAACTGTTTTTT,CASSHRQWQTNEKLFF
TRBV12-3/TRBV12-4,.,TRBJ2-1,TRBD1,TGTGCCAGCAGTTTGGGACAGGCCGGAGGTTCCTACAATGAGCAGTTCTTC,CASSLGQAGGSYNEQFF
TRBV6-5,.,TRBJ2-5,.,TGTGCCAGCAGCTACTCGAGGACAAGCCAAGAGACCCAGTACTTC,CASSYSRTSQETQYF
TRBV20-1,few,TRBJ1-1,.,TGCAGTGCTAGAGTGGCAGGGGATACTGAAGCTTTCTTT,CSARVAGDTEAFF
TRBV3-1,few,TRBJ2-1,TRBD2,TGTGCCAGCAGCCAAGTGAGACTAGCCCCCTACAATGAGCAGTTCTTC,CASSQVRLAPYNEQFF
TRBV9,.,TRBJ2-3,.,TGTGCCAGCAGCGTAGTCGGGGGACCAGATACGCAGTATTTT,CASSVVGGPDTQYF
TRBV5-1,.,TRBJ2-7,TRBD1,TGCGCCAGCAGCTTGGGACCGGGACAGGGGTATGAGCAGTACTTC,CASSLGPGQGYEQYF
TRBV29-1,.,TRBJ1-5,TRBD1,TGCAGCGCTACACAGGGGGACGGACAGCCCCAGCATTTT,CSATQGDGQPQHF
TRBV5-1,many,TRBJ1-2,TRBD1,TGCGCCAGCAGCTCTGGACAGGAAGGGGATGGCTACACCTTC,CASSSGQEGDGYTF